The source of this T cell receptor (beta chain) is a study of T cells in Graves' hyperthyroidism and ophthalmopathy. At the level of the study: Peripheral blood collection took place at initial diagnosis, before any treatment. Overall study findings and caveats: Blood held most thyroid clonotypes expanded above 0.001 frequency.

This clonotype was observed a few times. Its antigen remains unknown. Germline CDR1 is MNHNS and CDR2 is SASEGT. This CDR3 region has 13 residues. Trimming took 5 bases from V and 7 from J, leaving 15 bases between them. The study defined stable Graves' hyperthyroidism as no ophthalmopathy progression within 18 months. Cells are PBMCs isolated from about 10 ml of fresh blood. RNA transcripts gave rise to amplified TCR beta CDR3 regions. A set of HTBI primers served as the primers for a first-round RT-PCR of the TCR CDR3. TCRdb processed the multiplex PCR reads anew with MiXCR; each CDR3 protein has one entry. The sample contains hundreds of thousands of distinct CDR3 sequences, under 20% of which appear only once.

This sequence joins TRBV6-1 and TRBJ2-7, with D possibly being TRBD2 (5 bases). The receptor comes from a woman aged 25 to 39 with Graves' hyperthyroidism. What was sequenced was blood. The CDR3 coding sequence is TGTGCCAGCAGTTACACTGAGGGCCAGGAGCAGTACTTC. Encoded protein: CASSYTEGQEQYF.